This T cell receptor (beta chain) was retrieved from a study of blood T cell repertoires in COVID-19. Germline CDR1 is KGHSH and CDR2 is LQKENI. This CDR3 comprises 17 residues. Trimming removed 6 bases from V and 4 bases from J; junction bases left unmatched: 14. Authors' data handling: From reference gene primer amplification, estimates of nucleated cell counts were derived. Clones were sequenced by immunoSEQ multiplex PCR, and TCRdb holds only the in-frame ones, with some missing. The D gene and trimming were derived from the DNA, and the V and J assignments and clone size from that table. The sample consists of about 47,000 clones, roughly 71% of them appearing once.

The origin of this receptor is an elderly man with acute or convalescent COVID-19. Input material: peripheral blood. This rearrangement joins TRBV18 to TRBJ1-2, with 10 bases that match TRBD1. CDR3 sequence (DNA): TGTGCCAGCTCCCCAGGGACAGGGGTTTTACAAGGCTATGGCTACACCTTC. Translated: CASSPGTGVLQGYGYTF.